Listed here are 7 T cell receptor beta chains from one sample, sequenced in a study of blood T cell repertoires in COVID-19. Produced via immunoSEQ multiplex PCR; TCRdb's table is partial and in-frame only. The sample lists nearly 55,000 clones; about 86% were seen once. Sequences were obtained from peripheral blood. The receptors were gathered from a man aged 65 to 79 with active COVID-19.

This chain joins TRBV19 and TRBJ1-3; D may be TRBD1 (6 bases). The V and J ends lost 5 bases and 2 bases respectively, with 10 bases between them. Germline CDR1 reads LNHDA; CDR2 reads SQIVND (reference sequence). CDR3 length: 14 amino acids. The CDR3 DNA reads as TGTGCCAGTAGTTCAGGGGACACTGGAAACACCATATATTTT. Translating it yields CASSSGDTGNTIYF.

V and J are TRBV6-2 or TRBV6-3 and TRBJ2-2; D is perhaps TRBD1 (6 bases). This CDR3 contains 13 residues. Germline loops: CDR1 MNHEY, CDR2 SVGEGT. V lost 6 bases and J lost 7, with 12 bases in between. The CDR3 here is CASSRGGIGELFF. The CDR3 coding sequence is TGTGCCAGCAGCCGAGGGGGTATCGGGGAGCTGTTTTTT.

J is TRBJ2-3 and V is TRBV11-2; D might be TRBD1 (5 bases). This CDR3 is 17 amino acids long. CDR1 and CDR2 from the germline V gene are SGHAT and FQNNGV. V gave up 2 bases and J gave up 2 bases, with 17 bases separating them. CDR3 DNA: TGTGCCAGCAGCTTAAGGGTCATAGGGGCCGTCACAGATACGCAGTATTTT. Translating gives CASSLRVIGAVTDTQYF.

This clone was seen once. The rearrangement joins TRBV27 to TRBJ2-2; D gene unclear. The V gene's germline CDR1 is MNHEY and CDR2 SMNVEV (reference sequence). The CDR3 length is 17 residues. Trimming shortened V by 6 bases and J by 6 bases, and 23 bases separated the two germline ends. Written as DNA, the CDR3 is TGTGCCAGCAGCTCCAATGACGTTCTAGGAAAGGCCGGGGAGCTGTTTTTT. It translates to CASSSNDVLGKAGELFF.

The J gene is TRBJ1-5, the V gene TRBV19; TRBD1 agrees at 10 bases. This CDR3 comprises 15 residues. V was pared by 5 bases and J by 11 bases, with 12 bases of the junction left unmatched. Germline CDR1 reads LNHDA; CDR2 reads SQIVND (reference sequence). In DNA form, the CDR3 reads TGTGCCAGTAGTTCACGGACAGGGGGGGTACTATCCCAGCATTTT. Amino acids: CASSSRTGGVLSQHF.

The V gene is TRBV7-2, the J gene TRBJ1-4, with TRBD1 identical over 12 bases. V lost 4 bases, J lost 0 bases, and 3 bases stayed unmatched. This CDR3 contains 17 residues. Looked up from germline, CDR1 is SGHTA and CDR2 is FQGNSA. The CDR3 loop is CASSSGQGAPTNEKLFF. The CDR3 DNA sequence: TGTGCCAGCAGCTCGGGACAGGGGGCACCAACTAATGAAAAACTGTTTTTT.

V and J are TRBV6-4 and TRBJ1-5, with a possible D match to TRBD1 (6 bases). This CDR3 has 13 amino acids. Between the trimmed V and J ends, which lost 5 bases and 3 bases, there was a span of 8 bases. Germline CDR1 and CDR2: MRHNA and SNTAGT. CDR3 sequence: CASSRQVNQPQHF. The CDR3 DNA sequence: TGTGCCAGCAGTCGACAGGTCAATCAGCCCCAGCATTTT.